This section outlines one T cell receptor (beta chain) sequence together with its context. Its antigen is as yet unknown. The data belong to a study of beta chain features in type 1 diabetes. Of the isolated RNA, all was reverse transcribed, and so the sequenced material was expressed TCRB transcripts. This table comes from immunoSEQ multiplex PCR, and its TCRdb copy is limited to in-frame clones, with some not included. This table holds over 90,000 clones, 28% found once. Broader study findings: In all four CD4+ subsets, TCRB CDR3 length was significantly, moderately reduced in type 1 diabetes. Possible PCR preference for shorter templates applied equally to patients and controls. Patients showed naive, central memory and Treg TCRB repertoires that appeared more similar than those of healthy donors.

Sorting based on CD45RO/CCR7/CD25/CD127/CD95/CD27 separated CD4+ naive, central memory, regulatory and stem cell-like memory cells. The authors obtained over 98% purity in all sorted populations. The CDR3 totals 13 residues. The ends lost 5 bases at V and 6 bases at J; junction bases unmatched: 7. Germline V gene sequence: CDR1 MNHNY, CDR2 SVGAGI (reference sequence). Sequencing was done on a sample of central memory CD4+ T cells from blood. This TCR derives from a woman aged 18-29 years with type 1 diabetes. V is TRBV6-6 and J is TRBJ2-7; 7 nucleotides agree with TRBD2. The CDR3 region is CASSGGGTSEQYF. In DNA form, the CDR3 reads TGTGCCAGCAGTGGGGGGGGAACGTCCGAGCAGTACTTC.